These 28 T cell receptor beta chains were all obtained from the same sample, sequenced in a study of blood T cell repertoires in COVID-19. The assay was immunoSEQ multiplex PCR, and TCRdb's table has in-frame clones only and misses some. This table has around 200,000 clones, more than 70% appearing once. Sequencing used peripheral blood. Receptors were obtained from a man between 18 and 29 years old with active or convalescent COVID-19.

The gene calls are TRBV5-1 and TRBJ2-3, with D perhaps TRBD1 (5 bases). Germline lookup yields CDR1 SGHRS and CDR2 YFSETQ. With 3 bases removed from V and 3 bases from J, the gap between germline ends came to 11 bases. This CDR3 has 14 residues. The CDR3 spells CASSSEQGTDTQYF. The DNA for the CDR3 is TGCGCCAGCAGCTCGGAGCAGGGTACAGATACGCAGTATTTT.

This CDR3 reads CAWSVGLTDQPQHF. DNA for the CDR3: TGTGCCTGGAGTGTTGGACTTACGGATCAGCCCCAGCATTTT. The chain couples TRBV30 to TRBJ1-5; D call uncertain. Looked up from germline, CDR1 is GTSNPN and CDR2 is SVGIG (reference sequence). With 0 bases removed from V and 5 bases from J, the gap between germline ends came to 11 bases. The CDR3 extends over 14 amino acids.

This clone was recorded only once. This chain uses TRBV4-1 with TRBJ2-7, with TRBD1 identical over 8 bases. V gave up 1 base and J gave up 3 bases; unmatched junction bases: 11. In germline, CDR1 is MGHRA, CDR2 YSYEKL. This CDR3 is built from 17 residues. The chain's CDR3 is CASSQVAGGGSLYEQYF. The CDR3 DNA is TGCGCCAGCAGCCAAGTAGCAGGGGGCGGCTCGCTCTACGAGCAGTACTTC.

The gene calls are TRBV5-6 and TRBJ2-3, with a possible D match to TRBD2 (5 bases). This CDR3 spans 15 amino acids. CDR1 and CDR2 from the germline V gene are SGHDT and YYEEEE. The V gene lost 0 bases and the J gene lost 3 bases, with 11 bases spanning the gap. The CDR3 DNA is TGTGCCAGCAGCTTGGGCGGGTCGGGTACAGATACGCAGTATTTT. It codes for CASSLGGSGTDTQYF.

The chain carries TRBV10-3 and TRBJ2-2; TRBD1 aligns across 7 bases. Unmatched junction bases numbered 3, after V lost 10 bases and J lost 1 base. CDR1 is ENHRY and CDR2 is SYGVKD in the germline V gene. The CDR3 covers 13 residues. The DNA of the CDR3 is TGTGCCACCAGGACAGGGAACACCGGGGAGCTGTTTTTT. Translating gives CATRTGNTGELFF.

The genes are TRBV6-2 or TRBV6-3 and TRBJ1-5; a possible D gene is TRBD1 (6 bases). V lost 4 bases, J lost 3 bases, and 19 bases lay in between. CDR1 is MNHEY, CDR2 SVGEGT, per germline. This CDR3 contains 17 residues. The CDR3 here is CASSLVRGLPINQPQHF. As DNA, the CDR3 is TGTGCCAGCAGTTTGGTCAGGGGCCTACCAATCAATCAGCCCCAGCATTTT.

The chain employs TRBV27 and TRBJ2-1, with 8 bases identical to TRBD2. The CDR3 has 15 residues. V trimming: 5 bases; J trimming: 3 bases; junction bases outside the gene matches: 6. Germline V gene data show CDR1 as MNHEY and CDR2 as SMNVEV (reference sequence). CDR3 sequence: CASSRSGTHYNEQFF. CDR3 bases: TGTGCCAGCAGTCGTAGCGGGACCCACTACAATGAGCAGTTCTTC.

The chain employs TRBV7-8 and TRBJ1-2; D not resolved. The germline V gene encodes CDR1 SGHVS and CDR2 FQNEAQ. The length of the CDR3 is 16 residues. V shed 1 base and J shed 1 base, with 13 bases lying between them. The CDR3 region is CASSLERAVFNYGYTF. CDR3 coding DNA: TGTGCCAGCAGCTTAGAGAGGGCGGTTTTTAACTATGGCTACACCTTC.

V usage is TRBV7-2 and J usage is TRBJ2-2; TRBD2 is a possible D gene (6 bases). Germline V gene sequence: CDR1 SGHTA, CDR2 FQGNSA. The CDR3 is 15 residues long. V shed 4 bases and J shed 6 bases, with 15 bases lying between them. The CDR3 DNA is TGTGCCAGCAGCTCCGTATTTGGGGAGGCCGGGGAGCTGTTTTTT. Protein: CASSSVFGEAGELFF.

V gene TRBV10-3 combines with J gene TRBJ2-3, with TRBD2 matching 9 bases. The CDR3 length is 15 residues. V lost 4 bases and J lost 3; bases outside the gene matches: 5. Germline assignment: CDR1 ENHRY and CDR2 SYGVKD. The CDR3 is CAISGTTSGTDTQYF. In DNA, the CDR3 is TGTGCCATCAGTGGGACGACTAGCGGTACAGATACGCAGTATTTT.

V is TRBV27 and J is TRBJ1-5; TRBD1 is a possible D gene (5 bases). Germline values: CDR1 MNHEY, CDR2 SMNVEV (reference sequence). V shed 6 bases and J shed 5 bases, with 14 bases lying between them. The CDR3 consists of 14 residues. Written as DNA, the CDR3 is TGTGCCAGCAGCGGGGGGGGTGCCCATCAGCCCCAGCATTTT. Protein product: CASSGGGAHQPQHF.

The CDR3 DNA is TGTGCCTGGAGTGTAGGGAGGGGCTACTTCACCGGGGAGCTGTTTTTT. It translates to CAWSVGRGYFTGELFF. The chain is built from TRBV30 and TRBJ2-2; TRBD2 matches 7 bases. Germline V gene data show CDR1 as GTSNPN and CDR2 as SVGIG (reference sequence). The CDR3 loop spans 16 amino acids. Germline trimming cut 0 bases from V and 4 bases from J; bases unmatched to any gene: 8. The full variable domain, its missing parts supplied by reference TRBV30 and TRBJ2-2, is SQTIHQWPATLVQPVGSPLSLECTVEGTSNPNLYWYRQAAGRGLQLLFYSVGIGQISSEVPQNLSASRPQDRQFILSSKKLLLSDSGFYLCAWSVGRGYFTGELFFGEGSRLTVL.

The chain's CDR3 is CASSGGLAGIDTQYF. In nucleotides, the CDR3 is TGTGCCAGCAGTGGGGGACTAGCGGGGATAGATACGCAGTATTTT. The V gene is TRBV2, the J gene TRBJ2-3, with 13 bases that match TRBD2. The CDR3 covers 15 residues. The germline gives CDR1 SNHLY, CDR2 FYNNEI. The V and J ends lost 4 bases and 5 bases, in that order; junction bases with no gene match: 3.

The rearrangement links TRBV19 to TRBJ2-7; D possibly corresponds to TRBD2 (6 bases). Trimming took 5 bases from V and 0 from J, leaving 14 bases between them. The length of the CDR3 is 15 residues. In germline, CDR1 is LNHDA, CDR2 SQIVND (reference sequence). In DNA, the CDR3 is TGTGCCAGTAGTGTAACTAGCAATCCCTCCTACGAGCAGTACTTC. It specifies CASSVTSNPSYEQYF.

V usage is TRBV12-5 and J usage is TRBJ1-6; TRBD1 aligns across 8 bases. The CDR3 is 15 residues long. Germline values: CDR1 LGHNT, CDR2 FRNRAP. With 4 bases clipped from V and 7 bases from J, the junction kept 6 bases outside the gene matches. Here the CDR3 reads CASGWEGTGNSPLHF. CDR3 DNA sequence: TGTGCTAGTGGTTGGGAAGGGACAGGAAATTCACCCCTCCACTTT.

The V call is TRBV7-9, the J call TRBJ2-2, with D perhaps matching TRBD1 (7 bases). CDR3 size: 17 residues. Trimming left V 4 bases short and J 0 bases short, with 15 bases between. The germline gives CDR1 SEHNR, CDR2 FQNEAQ (reference sequence). CDR3: CASSSGQGGSNTGELFF. The CDR3 DNA reads as TGTGCCAGCAGCTCGGGTCAGGGGGGCTCGAACACCGGGGAGCTGTTTTTT.

V is TRBV6-6 and J is TRBJ2-7; D may be TRBD1 (5 bases). CDR1 is MNHNY and CDR2 is SVGAGI in the germline V gene (reference sequence). CDR3 length: 12 residues. Trimming left V 7 bases short and J 6 bases short, with 13 bases between. The chain's CDR3 is CASKRLGVEQYF. The CDR3 region has the DNA TGTGCCAGCAAACGGTTAGGGGTCGAGCAGTACTTC.

The chain employs TRBV19 and TRBJ1-1; TRBD1 is a possible D gene (5 bases). Deletions cut 6 bases from V and 8 bases from J, with 19 bases between. Germline assignment: CDR1 LNHDA and CDR2 SQIVND (reference sequence). The CDR3 contains 14 residues. The CDR3 is CASSRRQNTREAFF. The CDR3 nucleotides are TGTGCCAGTAGCCGGCGACAGAATACTCGCGAAGCTTTCTTT.

The chain employs TRBV25-1 and TRBJ1-4, with D maybe TRBD1 (5 bases). The V gene's germline CDR1 is MGHDK and CDR2 SYGVNS. Trimming pared 2 bases from V and 3 bases from J, leaving 13 bases between. This CDR3 is 16 amino acids long. CDR3 loop: CASSEIWAGSNEKLFF. For the CDR3, the DNA is TGTGCCAGCAGTGAAATTTGGGCAGGGTCTAATGAAAAACTGTTTTTT.

The rearrangement joins TRBV28 to TRBJ2-2; TRBD2 aligns across 13 bases. Germline CDR1 is MDHEN and CDR2 is SYDVKM. V lost 7 bases and J lost 5; bases outside the gene matches: 4. The CDR3 loop spans 15 amino acids. The chain's CDR3 is CASTPGLAGTGELFF. CDR3 in DNA: TGTGCCAGCACCCCGGGACTAGCGGGAACCGGGGAGCTGTTTTTT.

V gene TRBV5-4 combines with J gene TRBJ1-2; TRBD1 is a possible D gene (6 bases). V gave up 4 bases and J gave up 3 bases, with 10 bases separating them. Looked up from germline, CDR1 is SGHNT and CDR2 is YYREEE (reference sequence). The CDR3 is made up of 13 amino acids. The CDR3 loop is CASSPGQYYGYTF. The CDR3 DNA reads as TGTGCCAGCAGCCCCGGACAGTACTATGGCTACACCTTC.

This clone was detected a few times. This chain joins TRBV11-2 and TRBJ1-2, with D possibly being TRBD1 (5 bases). V was pared by 0 bases and J by 3 bases, with 17 bases between. Germline V lookup: CDR1 SGHAT, CDR2 FQNNGV. The CDR3 is made up of 17 amino acids. CDR3 sequence reads: CASSLDRTAGWYYGYTF. In DNA, the CDR3 is TGTGCCAGCAGCTTAGATCGTACGGCAGGGTGGTACTATGGCTACACCTTC.

The chain joins TRBV4-1 to TRBJ2-7; maybe TRBD1 (5 bases). V was shortened by 1 base and J by 0 bases, with 16 bases between the two germline ends. Germline CDR1 reads MGHRA; CDR2 reads YSYEKL. The CDR3 has 17 amino acids. CDR3 nucleotides: TGCGCCAGCAGCCAAGCCGCCGGCGGCAGGGTCTCCTACGAGCAGTACTTC. This codes for CASSQAAGGRVSYEQYF.

This clone occurred once. CDR3 DNA sequence: TGTGCCAGTAGTAGACAGAACTATGGCTACACCTTC. It translates to CASSRQNYGYTF. V gene TRBV19 combines with J gene TRBJ1-2, with D maybe TRBD1 (5 bases). CDR3 length: 12 residues. V lost 4 bases, J lost 2 bases, and 5 bases lay in between. CDR1 and CDR2 (germline): LNHDA, SQIVND (reference sequence). Together with reference TRBV19 and TRBJ1-2, the CDR3 gives the full variable domain: DGGITQSPKYLFRKEGQNVTLSCEQNLNHDAMYWYRQDPGQGLRLIYYSQIVNDFQKGDIAEGYSVSREKKESFPLTVTSAQKNPTAFYLCASSRQNYGYTFGSGTRLTVV.

CDR3 residues: CASSRQGARGEQYF. DNA of the CDR3: TGTGCCAGCAGTCGACAGGGGGCGCGGGGCGAGCAGTACTTC. The rearrangement links TRBV6-5 to TRBJ2-7, with 10 bases that match TRBD1. Trimming at V came to 5 bases and at J to 6 bases, leaving 7 bases not matched to a gene. The CDR3 contains 14 residues. Germline CDR1 is MNHEY and CDR2 is SVGAGI.

This clone has more than one count but fewer than ten. The chain employs TRBV6-5 and TRBJ1-4, with no clear D. Germline CDR1 is MNHEY and CDR2 is SVGAGI. The CDR3 length is 13 residues. V was clipped by 7 bases and J by 1 base, with 7 bases between them. CDR3 amino acids: CASMGGTNEKLFF. CDR3 bases: TGTGCCAGCATGGGAGGAACTAATGAAAAACTGTTTTTT.

The chain uses TRBV4-1 and TRBJ2-1, with 9 bases aligning to TRBD2. Germline V lookup: CDR1 MGHRA, CDR2 YSYEKL. Trimming removed 1 base from V and 8 bases from J; junction bases left unmatched: 6. The CDR3 has 15 amino acids. Written as DNA, the CDR3 is TGCGCCAGCAGCCAAGGTGGGACTAGCATTTATGAGCAGTTCTTC. This translates into CASSQGGTSIYEQFF.

CDR3 bases: TGCGCCAGCAGCTTTCCCGGGGAAATGGGCCCTTATAGCAATCAGCCCCAGCATTTT. Its translation is CASSFPGEMGPYSNQPQHF. J is TRBJ1-5 and V is TRBV5-1; D ambiguous. V lost 2 bases, J lost 0 bases, and 21 bases lay in between. Germline CDR1 and CDR2: SGHRS and YFSETQ. The CDR3 is made up of 19 amino acids.